At least ten counts were recorded for the clone carrying this TCR beta chain. This entry belongs to a study of blood T cells in healthy people across ages. Alongside a J-beta primer mix, a sample-barcoded 5' primer served in a second PCR lasting about 6 to 12 cycles. TCRdb processed the 5' RACE reads anew with MiXCR; each CDR3 protein has one entry. The repertoire holds 600,000 to 800,000 distinct CDR3 sequences, with 45% to 60% as singletons. Material: blood. The receptor's source is a woman of 80 years or more in good health.

CDR3 protein: CSVRTSGRVGELFF. DNA of the CDR3: TGCAGCGTTCGTACTAGCGGGAGGGTAGGGGAGCTGTTTTTT. The chain combines TRBV29-1 with TRBJ2-2; TRBD2 matches 13 bases. The CDR3 is made up of 14 amino acids. Trimming at V came to 5 bases and at J to 8 bases, leaving 5 bases not matched to a gene. Germline-derived CDR1 and CDR2 are SQVTM and ANQGSEA.